This T cell receptor (beta chain) was sequenced during a study of blood T cell repertoires in COVID-19. Ages ranged from about 18 to 89 years, with residence in approximately 25 US areas. The authors' processing: It was from reference gene primer amplification that nucleated cell counts were estimated. TCRdb keeps only in-frame clones here, not all; method: immunoSEQ multiplex PCR. V and J calls and clone size are as listed in that table; D and trimming were resolved from the DNA. The sample yields 280,000 or so clones, about 83% seen once. The CDR3 is made up of 16 amino acids. Trimming left V 1 base short and J 8 bases short, with 19 bases between. Germline lookup yields CDR1 LGHDT and CDR2 YNNKEL (reference sequence).

The sequenced material came from PBMCs or T cells enriched from blood (not recorded which). The TCR comes from a woman between 40 and 55 years old who had recovered from COVID-19. The V and J genes are TRBV3-1 (or the pseudogene TRBV3-2) and TRBJ2-3, with D possibly being TRBD2 (5 bases). CDR3 sequence reads: CASSQALRAPLGTQYF. For the CDR3, the DNA is TGTGCCAGCAGCCAAGCGTTGAGGGCCCCTCTCGGTACGCAGTATTTT.